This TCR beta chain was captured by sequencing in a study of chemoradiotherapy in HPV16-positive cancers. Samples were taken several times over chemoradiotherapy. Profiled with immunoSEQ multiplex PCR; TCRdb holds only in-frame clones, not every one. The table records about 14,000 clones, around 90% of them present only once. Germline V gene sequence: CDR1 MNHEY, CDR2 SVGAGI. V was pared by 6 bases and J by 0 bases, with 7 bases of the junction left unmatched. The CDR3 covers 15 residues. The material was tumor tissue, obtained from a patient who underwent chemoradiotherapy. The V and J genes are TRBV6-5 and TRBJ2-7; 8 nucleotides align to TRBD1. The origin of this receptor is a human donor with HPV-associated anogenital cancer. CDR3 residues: CASRETGAPSYEQYF. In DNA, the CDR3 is TGTGCCAGCAGGGAGACAGGGGCCCCCTCCTACGAGCAGTACTTC.